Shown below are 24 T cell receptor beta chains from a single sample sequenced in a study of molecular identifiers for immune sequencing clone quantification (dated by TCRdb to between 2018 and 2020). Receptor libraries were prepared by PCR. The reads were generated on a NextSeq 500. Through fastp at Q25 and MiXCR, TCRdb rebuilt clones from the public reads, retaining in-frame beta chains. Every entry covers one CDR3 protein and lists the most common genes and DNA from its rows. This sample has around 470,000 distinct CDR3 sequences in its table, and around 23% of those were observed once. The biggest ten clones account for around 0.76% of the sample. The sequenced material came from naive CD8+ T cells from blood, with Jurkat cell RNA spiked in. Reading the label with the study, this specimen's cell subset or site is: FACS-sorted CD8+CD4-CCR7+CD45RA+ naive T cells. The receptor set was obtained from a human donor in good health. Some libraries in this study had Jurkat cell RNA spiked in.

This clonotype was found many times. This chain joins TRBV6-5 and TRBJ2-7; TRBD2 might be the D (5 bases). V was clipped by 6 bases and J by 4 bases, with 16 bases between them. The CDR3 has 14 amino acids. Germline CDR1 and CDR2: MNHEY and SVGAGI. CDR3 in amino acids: CASREDPAIYEQYF. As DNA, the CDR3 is TGTGCCAGCAGGGAGGACCCGGCTATTTACGAGCAGTACTTC.

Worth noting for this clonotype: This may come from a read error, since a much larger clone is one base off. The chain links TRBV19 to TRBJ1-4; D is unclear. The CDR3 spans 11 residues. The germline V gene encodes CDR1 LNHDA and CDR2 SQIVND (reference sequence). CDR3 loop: CASCIDEKLFF. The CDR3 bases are TGTGCCAGTTGTATCGATGAAAAACTGTTTTTT.

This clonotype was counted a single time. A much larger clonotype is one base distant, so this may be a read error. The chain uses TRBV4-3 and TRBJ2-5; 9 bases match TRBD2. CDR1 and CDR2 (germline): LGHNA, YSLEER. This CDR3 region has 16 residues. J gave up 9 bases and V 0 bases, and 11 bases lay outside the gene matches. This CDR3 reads CASSQDLAGVGEAQYF. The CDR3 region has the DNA TGCGCCAGCAGCCAAGATTTAGCGGGAGTCGGTGAGGCCCAGTACTTC.

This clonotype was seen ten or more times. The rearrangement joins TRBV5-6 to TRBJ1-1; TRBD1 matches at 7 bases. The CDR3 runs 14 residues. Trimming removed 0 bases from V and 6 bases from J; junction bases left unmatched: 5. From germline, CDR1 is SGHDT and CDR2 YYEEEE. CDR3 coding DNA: TGTGCCAGCAGCTTGGTCCCAGGGACAGCTGAAGCTTTCTTT. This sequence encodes CASSLVPGTAEAFF.

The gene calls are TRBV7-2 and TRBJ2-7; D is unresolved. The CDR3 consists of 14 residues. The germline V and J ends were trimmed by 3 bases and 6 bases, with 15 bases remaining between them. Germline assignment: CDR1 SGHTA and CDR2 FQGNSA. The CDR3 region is CASSFGMETTEQYF. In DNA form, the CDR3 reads TGTGCCAGCAGCTTTGGAATGGAGACAACCGAGCAGTACTTC.

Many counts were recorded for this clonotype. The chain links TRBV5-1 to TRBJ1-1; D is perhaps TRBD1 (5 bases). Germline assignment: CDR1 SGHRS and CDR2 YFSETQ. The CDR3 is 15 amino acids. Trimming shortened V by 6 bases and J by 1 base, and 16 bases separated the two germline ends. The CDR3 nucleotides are TGCGCCAGCACCCGAACTGGGGGATCGAACACTGAAGCTTTCTTT. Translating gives CASTRTGGSNTEAFF.

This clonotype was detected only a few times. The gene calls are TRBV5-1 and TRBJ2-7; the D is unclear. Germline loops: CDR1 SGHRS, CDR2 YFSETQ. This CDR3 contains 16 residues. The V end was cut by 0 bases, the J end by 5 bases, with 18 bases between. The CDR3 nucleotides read TGCGCCAGCAGCTTGGCCGTTAACGGGTTATCCAACGAGCAGTACTTC. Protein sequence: CASSLAVNGLSNEQYF. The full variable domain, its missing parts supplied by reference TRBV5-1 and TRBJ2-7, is KAGVTQTPRYLIKTRGQQVTLSCSPISGHRSVSWYQQTPGQGLQFLFEYFSETQRNKGNFPGRFSGRQFSNSRSEMNVSTLELGDSALYLCASSLAVNGLSNEQYFGPGTRLTVT.

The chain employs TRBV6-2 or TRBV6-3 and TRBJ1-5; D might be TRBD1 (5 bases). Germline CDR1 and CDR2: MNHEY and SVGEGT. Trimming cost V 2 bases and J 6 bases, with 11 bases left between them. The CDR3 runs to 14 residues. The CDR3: CASSYGGSGQPQHF. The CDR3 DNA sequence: TGTGCCAGCAGTTACGGGGGGTCTGGTCAGCCCCAGCATTTT.

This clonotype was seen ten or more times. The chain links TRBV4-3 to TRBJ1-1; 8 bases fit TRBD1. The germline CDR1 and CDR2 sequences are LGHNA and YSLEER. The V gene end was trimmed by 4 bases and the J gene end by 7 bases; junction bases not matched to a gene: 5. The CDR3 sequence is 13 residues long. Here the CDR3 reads CASSRDRGYEAFF. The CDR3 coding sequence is TGCGCCAGCAGCCGCGACAGGGGATATGAAGCTTTCTTT.

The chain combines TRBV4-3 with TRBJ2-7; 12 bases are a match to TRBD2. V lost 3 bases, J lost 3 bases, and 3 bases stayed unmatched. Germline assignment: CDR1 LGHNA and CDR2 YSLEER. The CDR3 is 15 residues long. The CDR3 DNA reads TGCGCCAGCAGCCAGTCGGGACTAGCGGGCTACGAGCAGTACTTC. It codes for CASSQSGLAGYEQYF.

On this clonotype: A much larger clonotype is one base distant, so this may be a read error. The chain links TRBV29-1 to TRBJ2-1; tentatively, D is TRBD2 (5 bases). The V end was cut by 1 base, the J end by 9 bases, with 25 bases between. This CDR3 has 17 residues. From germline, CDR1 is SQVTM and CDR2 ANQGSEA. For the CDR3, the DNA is TGCAGCGTTGAAGTCCCGGCCCCTGCGGGCAATGGTCTTGAGCAGTTCTTC. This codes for CSVEVPAPAGNGLEQFF.

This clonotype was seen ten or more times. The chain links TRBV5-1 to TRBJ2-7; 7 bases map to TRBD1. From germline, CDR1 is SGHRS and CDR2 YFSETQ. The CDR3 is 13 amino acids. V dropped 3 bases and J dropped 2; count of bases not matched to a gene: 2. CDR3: CASSSTGPYEQYF. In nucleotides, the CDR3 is TGCGCCAGCAGCTCGACAGGGCCCTACGAGCAGTACTTC.

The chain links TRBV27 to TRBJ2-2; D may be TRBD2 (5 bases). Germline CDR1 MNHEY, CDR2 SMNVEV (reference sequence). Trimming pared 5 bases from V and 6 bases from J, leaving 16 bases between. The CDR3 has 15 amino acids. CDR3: CASSHTSYLSGELFF. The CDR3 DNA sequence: TGTGCCAGCAGTCACACTAGTTACCTGTCCGGGGAGCTGTTTTTT.

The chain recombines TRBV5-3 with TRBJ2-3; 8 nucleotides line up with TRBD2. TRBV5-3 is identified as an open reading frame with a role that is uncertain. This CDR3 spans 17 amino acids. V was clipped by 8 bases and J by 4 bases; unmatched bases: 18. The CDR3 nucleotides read TGTGCCAGCAGCGCCTTCCCTAACGGGGGGGCCCCAGATACGCAGTATTTT. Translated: CASSAFPNGGAPDTQYF.

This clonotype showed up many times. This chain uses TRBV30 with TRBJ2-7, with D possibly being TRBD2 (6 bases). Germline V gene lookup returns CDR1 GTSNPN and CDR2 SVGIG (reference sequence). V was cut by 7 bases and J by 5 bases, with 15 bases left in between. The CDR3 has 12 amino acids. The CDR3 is CASEGTSHEQYF. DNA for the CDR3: TGTGCCTCGGAGGGGACCAGCCACGAGCAGTACTTC.

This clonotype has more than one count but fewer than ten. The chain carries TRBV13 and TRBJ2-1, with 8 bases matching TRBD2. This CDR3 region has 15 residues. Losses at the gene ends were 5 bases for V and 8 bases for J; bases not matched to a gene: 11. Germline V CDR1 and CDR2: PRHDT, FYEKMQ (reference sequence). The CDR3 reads CASSGLASGYHEQFF. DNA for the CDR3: TGTGCCAGCAGCGGACTCGCTAGCGGGTACCATGAGCAGTTCTTC.

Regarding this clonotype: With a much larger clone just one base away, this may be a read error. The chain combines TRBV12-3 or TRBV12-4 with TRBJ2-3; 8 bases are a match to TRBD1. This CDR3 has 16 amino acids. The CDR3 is CASGFPGTGNTDTQYF. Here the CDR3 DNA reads TGTGCCAGCGGTTTCCCCGGGACAGGTAACACAGATACGCAGTATTTT.

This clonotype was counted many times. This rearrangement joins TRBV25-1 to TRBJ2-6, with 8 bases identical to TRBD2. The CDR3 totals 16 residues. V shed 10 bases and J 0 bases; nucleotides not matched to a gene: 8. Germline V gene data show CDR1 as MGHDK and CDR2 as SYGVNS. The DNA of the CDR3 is TGTGCCACCGGAGCGGGGGTGAACTCTGGGGCCAACGTCCTGACTTTC. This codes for CATGAGVNSGANVLTF. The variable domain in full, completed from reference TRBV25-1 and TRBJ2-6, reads EADIYQTPRYLVIGTGKKITLECSQTMGHDKMYWYQQDPGMELHLIHYSYGVNSTEKGDLSSESTVSRIRTEHFPLTLESARPSHTSQYLCATGAGVNSGANVLTFGAGSRLTVL.

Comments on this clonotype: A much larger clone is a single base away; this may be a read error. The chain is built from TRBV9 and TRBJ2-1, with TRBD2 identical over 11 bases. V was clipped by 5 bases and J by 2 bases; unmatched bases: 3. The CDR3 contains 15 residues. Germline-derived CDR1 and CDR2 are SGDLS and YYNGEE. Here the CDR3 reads CASRPGLAAYNEQFF. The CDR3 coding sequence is TGTGCCAGCAGGCCGGGACTAGCGGCCTACAATGAGCAGTTCTTC.

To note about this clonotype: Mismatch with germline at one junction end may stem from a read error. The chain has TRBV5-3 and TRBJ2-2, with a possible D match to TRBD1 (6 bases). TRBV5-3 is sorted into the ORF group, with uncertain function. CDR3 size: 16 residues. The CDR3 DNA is TGTGCCAGCAGCTTGGACGGACAGTCGAACACCGGGGAGCTGTTTTTT. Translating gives CASSLDGQSNTGELFF.

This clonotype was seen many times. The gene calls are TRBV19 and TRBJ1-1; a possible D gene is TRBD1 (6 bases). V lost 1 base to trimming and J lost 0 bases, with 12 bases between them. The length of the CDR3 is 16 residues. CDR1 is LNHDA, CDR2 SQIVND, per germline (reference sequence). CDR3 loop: CASSIVGGSLNTEAFF. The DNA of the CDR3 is TGTGCCAGTAGTATAGTAGGGGGATCCCTGAACACTGAAGCTTTCTTT.

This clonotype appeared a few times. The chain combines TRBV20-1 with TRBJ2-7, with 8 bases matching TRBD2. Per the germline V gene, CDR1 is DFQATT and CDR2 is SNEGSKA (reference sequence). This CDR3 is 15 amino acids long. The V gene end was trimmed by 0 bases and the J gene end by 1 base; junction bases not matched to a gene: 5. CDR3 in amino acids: CSARDLSGVSYEQYF. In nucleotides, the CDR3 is TGCAGTGCTAGAGATCTTAGCGGGGTATCCTACGAGCAGTACTTC.

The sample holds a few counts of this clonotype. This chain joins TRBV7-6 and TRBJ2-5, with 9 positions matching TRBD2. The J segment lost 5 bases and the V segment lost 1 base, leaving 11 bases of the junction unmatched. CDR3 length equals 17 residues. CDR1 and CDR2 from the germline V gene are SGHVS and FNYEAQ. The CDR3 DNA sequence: TGTGCCAGCAGCTTAGTACTAGCGGGCCTCCTCGCGGAGACCCAGTACTTC. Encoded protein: CASSLVLAGLLAETQYF.

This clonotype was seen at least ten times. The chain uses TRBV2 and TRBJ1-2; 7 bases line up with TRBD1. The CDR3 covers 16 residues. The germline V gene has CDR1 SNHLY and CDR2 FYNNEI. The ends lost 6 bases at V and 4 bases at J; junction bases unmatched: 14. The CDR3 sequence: CASRASRDSTLYGYTF. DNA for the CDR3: TGTGCCAGCAGAGCTTCCCGGGACAGCACGCTCTATGGCTACACCTTC.